This TCR beta chain was observed in a study of blood T cell repertoires in COVID-19. Cohort 3 donors counted as recovered after two negative PCRs, clearance, or resolved symptoms. In the original analysis: From reference gene primer amplification, estimates of nucleated cell counts were derived. Clones were read by immunoSEQ multiplex PCR, and TCRdb kept only the in-frame ones, dropping some. That table gives V, J and clone size, and the DNA gave D and trimming. The sample includes around 300,000 clones, about 88% of them seen just once. The TCR comes from a woman between 45 and 65 years old who had recovered from COVID-19. The sample consisted of PBMCs or T cells enriched from blood (not recorded which).

The CDR3 here is CASTRGAGYTF. Here the CDR3 DNA reads TGTGCCAGTACCCGGGGGGCTGGCTACACCTTC. The rearrangement links TRBV19 to TRBJ1-2, with a weak D call TRBD1 (6 bases). In germline, CDR1 is LNHDA, CDR2 SQIVND (reference sequence). The CDR3 is 11 residues long. V dropped 7 bases and J dropped 7 bases, with 10 bases sitting between them.